Below are 4 T cell receptor beta chains sequenced from a single sample in a study of blood T cell repertoires in COVID-19 (TCRdb year 2020). Receptor amplification or capture employed the immunoSEQ multiplex PCR assay. The immuneACCESS repertoire file appears here via TCRdb, limited to in-frame rearrangements. These files lack a portion of the clones; in checked studies, under half of the deficit traces to unresolved V genes, and the cause of the others is not known. The sample table holds about 400,000 clones, of which around 86% were seen once. The top ten clones comprise about 1.5% of the sample. The sample comprised peripheral blood. The receptor set was obtained from a woman in her 30s with active or convalescent COVID-19.

A single count supports this clone. CDR3 sequence reads: CASKLAMNTEAFF. As DNA, the CDR3 is TGTGCCAGCAAGTTGGCCATGAACACTGAAGCTTTCTTT. The rearrangement joins TRBV12-3 or TRBV12-4 to TRBJ1-1, with D uncertain. The CDR3 contains 13 residues. V lost 7 bases to trimming and J lost 0 bases, with 9 bases between them.

J is TRBJ2-1 and V is TRBV29-1; 7 bases fit TRBD2. CDR3 length: 13 amino acids. Germline CDR1 reads SQVTM; CDR2 reads ANQGSEA. Unmatched junction bases numbered 9, after V lost 7 bases and J lost 6 bases. CDR3 DNA sequence: TGCAGCGCCGGTTGGGACTACAGCAATGAGCAGTTCTTC. This translates into CSAGWDYSNEQFF.

Only one count was recorded for this clone. The chain uses TRBV19 and TRBJ2-3; tentatively, D is TRBD2 (5 bases). The CDR3 totals 16 residues. Germline values: CDR1 LNHDA, CDR2 SQIVND (reference sequence). V gave up 5 bases and J gave up 2 bases, with 17 bases separating them. CDR3 amino acids: CASSLPRSGITDTQYF. The DNA of the CDR3 is TGTGCCAGTAGTCTCCCACGGAGCGGCATCACAGATACGCAGTATTTT.

This clone has a single count. V gene TRBV4-1 combines with J gene TRBJ1-2, with no clear D. The ends were cut back, 0 bases at V and 2 bases at J, with 19 bases in the middle. CDR3 size: 18 residues. The germline V gene has CDR1 MGHRA and CDR2 YSYEKL. For the CDR3, the DNA is TGCGCCAGCAGCCAAGATGAATTGTTCGGCGGGAAGAACTATGGCTACACCTTC. Protein sequence: CASSQDELFGGKNYGYTF.